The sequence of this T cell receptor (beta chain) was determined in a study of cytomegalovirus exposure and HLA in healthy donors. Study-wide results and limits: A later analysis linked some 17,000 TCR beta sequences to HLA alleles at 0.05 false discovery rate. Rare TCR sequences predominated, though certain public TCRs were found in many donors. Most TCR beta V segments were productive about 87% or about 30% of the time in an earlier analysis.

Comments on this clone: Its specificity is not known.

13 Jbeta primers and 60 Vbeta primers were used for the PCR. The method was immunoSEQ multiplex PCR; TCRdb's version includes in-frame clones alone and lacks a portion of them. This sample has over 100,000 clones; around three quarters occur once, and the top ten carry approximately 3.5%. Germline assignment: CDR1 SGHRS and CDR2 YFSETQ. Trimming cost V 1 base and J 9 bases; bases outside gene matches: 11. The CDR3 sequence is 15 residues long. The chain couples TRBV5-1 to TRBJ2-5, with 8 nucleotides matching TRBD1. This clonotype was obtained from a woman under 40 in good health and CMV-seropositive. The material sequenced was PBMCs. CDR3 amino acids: CASSLRPGGAEAQYF. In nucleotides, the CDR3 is TGCGCCAGCAGCTTGCGGCCAGGGGGCGCGGAGGCCCAGTACTTC.